This entry lists 29 T cell receptor beta chains sequenced from one sample in a study of PD-1 blockade in classical Hodgkin lymphoma. Relapses following autologous stem cell transplantation were seen in all patients, with brentuximab vedotin exposure varying. Generated by immunoSEQ multiplex PCR, the TCRdb table keeps only in-frame clones and is missing some. In the table there are about 90,000 clones, 89% of which are singletons. Sequencing used peripheral blood mononuclear cells (PBMCs), obtained before the second cycle of nivolumab. The receptor set was obtained from a human donor with classical Hodgkin lymphoma.

This chain joins TRBV9 and TRBJ1-5; D is possibly TRBD1 (5 bases). Trimming removed 4 bases at V and 5 bases at J, with 25 bases between. This CDR3 region has 18 residues. Germline lookup yields CDR1 SGDLS and CDR2 YYNGEE. The CDR3 sequence: CASSPRHIADNPYQPQHF. For the CDR3, the DNA is TGTGCCAGCAGCCCCCGACATATCGCGGACAATCCCTATCAGCCCCAGCATTTT.

The chain links TRBV6-1 to TRBJ2-7; D is perhaps TRBD2 (6 bases). V lost 7 bases and J 1 base, leaving 14 bases between the germline ends. The CDR3 is 14 amino acids. Germline V gene sequence: CDR1 MNHNS, CDR2 SASEGT. The CDR3 spells CASTLDYTSYEQYF. CDR3 DNA sequence: TGTGCCAGCACTCTGGACTATACTTCCTACGAGCAGTACTTC.

The J gene is TRBJ2-2, the V gene TRBV19, with TRBD1 identical over 7 bases. J was trimmed by 5 bases and V by 10 bases; bases with no gene match: 10. Germline-derived CDR1 and CDR2 are LNHDA and SQIVND (reference sequence). CDR3 length equals 14 residues. The CDR3 nucleotides read TGTGCCACCTGTGAGGGACAGCTGACCGGGGAGCTGTTTTTT. Translating gives CATCEGQLTGELFF.

In this sample, this clone turned up once. V gene TRBV5-5 combines with J gene TRBJ1-2, with D unresolved. The germline CDR1 and CDR2 sequences are SGHKS and YYEKEE (reference sequence). The ends were cut back, 3 bases at V and 2 bases at J, with 8 bases in the middle. The CDR3 contains 13 residues. The CDR3 is CASSSRRNYGYTF. The CDR3 DNA sequence: TGTGCCAGCAGCTCGCGTAGAAACTATGGCTACACCTTC.

This chain joins TRBV7-8 and TRBJ1-1; a weak D match, TRBD1 (5 bases). This CDR3 has 13 amino acids. V was pared by 8 bases and J by 4 bases, with 14 bases between. Germline assignment: CDR1 SGHVS and CDR2 FQNEAQ. CDR3 DNA: TGTGCCAGCGCCACGGAGAGGGGCACTGAAGCTTTCTTT. The encoded protein is CASATERGTEAFF.

This clone came up once. This sequence joins TRBV30 and TRBJ2-7; the D gene is possibly TRBD2 (6 bases). Germline-derived CDR1 and CDR2 are GTSNPN and SVGIG (reference sequence). This CDR3 has 16 residues. Trimming stripped 3 bases from V and 2 bases from J, with 20 bases between. CDR3 in amino acids: CAWSLSSARTTYEQYF. CDR3 in DNA: TGTGCCTGGAGCCTCTCTAGCGCTAGAACAACCTACGAGCAGTACTTC.

This chain uses TRBV5-1 with TRBJ2-3; 10 nucleotides match TRBD2. Unmatched junction bases numbered 11, after V lost 4 bases and J lost 6 bases. Germline V gives CDR1 SGHRS, CDR2 YFSETQ. The CDR3 extends over 16 amino acids. The CDR3 here is CASSHATSGWRDTQYF. The CDR3 region has the DNA TGCGCCAGCAGCCACGCGACTAGCGGGTGGAGGGATACGCAGTATTTT.

This chain connects TRBV5-4 to TRBJ2-7; 7 bases agree with TRBD1. Trimming at V came to 0 bases and at J to 3 bases, leaving 6 bases not matched to a gene. Germline-derived CDR1 and CDR2 are SGHNT and YYREEE (reference sequence). The CDR3 consists of 15 residues. In DNA form, the CDR3 reads TGTGCCAGCAGCTTGGACAGGGGAACCCTCTACGAGCAGTACTTC. It yields the protein CASSLDRGTLYEQYF.

This clone showed up just once. The genes are TRBV5-4 and TRBJ2-7; 7 positions agree with TRBD2. The trim removed 0 bases at V and 0 bases at J, leaving 0 bases unmatched. Germline loops: CDR1 SGHNT, CDR2 YYREEE (reference sequence). The CDR3 has 14 residues. In DNA, the CDR3 is TGTGCCAGCAGCTTGGGCGGGAGCTCCTACGAGCAGTACTTC. It yields the protein CASSLGGSSYEQYF.

J is TRBJ2-7 and V is TRBV10-3; TRBD1 might be the D (5 bases). CDR1 is ENHRY, CDR2 SYGVKD, per germline. Trimming pared 8 bases from V and 2 bases from J, leaving 10 bases between. This CDR3 comprises 12 residues. CDR3 protein: CAIGPGTYEQYF. In DNA, the CDR3 is TGTGCCATCGGTCCAGGGACCTACGAGCAGTACTTC.

This clone is labeled as medium-sized. J is TRBJ2-5 and V is TRBV5-1; TRBD1 might be the D (5 bases). Per germline, CDR1 SGHRS and CDR2 YFSETQ. This CDR3 has 15 amino acids. The V end was cut by 3 bases, the J end by 4 bases, with 16 bases between. The DNA for the CDR3 is TGCGCCAGCAGCTCTCAGGGTGGTCTGGGAGAGACCCAGTACTTC. Residues: CASSSQGGLGETQYF.

The CDR3 DNA follows: TGCGCCAGCAGTCCTCGGACAGGGGGATACAATGAGCAGTTCTTC. It encodes CASSPRTGGYNEQFF. The chain is built from TRBV10-1 and TRBJ2-1; TRBD1 matches at 10 bases. The CDR3 has 15 amino acids. Germline V gives CDR1 WNHNN, CDR2 SYGVQD (reference sequence). The ends lost 5 bases at V and 4 bases at J; junction bases unmatched: 5.

This clone was counted a single time. This chain links TRBV5-4 with TRBJ2-5, with 11 positions matching TRBD2. The V gene end was trimmed by 3 bases and the J gene end by 1 base; junction bases not matched to a gene: 2. The CDR3 contains 15 residues. Germline values: CDR1 SGHNT, CDR2 YYREEE (reference sequence). The CDR3 region has the DNA TGTGCCAGCAGCTGGACTAGCGGGTCCCAAGAGACCCAGTACTTC. Residues: CASSWTSGSQETQYF.

This rearrangement joins TRBV18 to TRBJ1-5, with 7 bases identical to TRBD1. Germline-derived CDR1 and CDR2 are KGHSH and LQKENI. The J segment lost 9 bases and the V segment lost 3 bases, leaving 11 bases of the junction unmatched. This CDR3 spans 15 amino acids. DNA for the CDR3: TGTGCCAGCTCACCGCGGGGGACAGATTTATGGCCCCAGCATTTT. This sequence encodes CASSPRGTDLWPQHF.

The chain uses TRBV20-1 and TRBJ1-3; D remains ambiguous. The CDR3 totals 11 residues. Trimming left V 5 bases short and J 8 bases short, with 10 bases between. Germline CDR1 reads DFQATT; CDR2 reads SNEGSKA (reference sequence). The CDR3 sequence is CSAPRLDTIYF. The CDR3 DNA reads TGCAGTGCTCCCCGACTCGACACCATATATTTT.

This rearrangement joins TRBV5-8 to TRBJ1-5; D perhaps matches TRBD1 (6 bases). Germline V gene sequence: CDR1 SGHTS, CDR2 YDEGEE. Between the trimmed V and J ends, which lost 3 bases and 4 bases, there was a span of 17 bases. CDR3 length: 16 residues. The CDR3 spells CASSWGLALLNQPQHF. The CDR3 nucleotides read TGTGCCAGCAGCTGGGGGCTGGCCTTACTTAATCAGCCCCAGCATTTT.

This clone occurred a few times. The chain combines TRBV29-1 with TRBJ2-3, with a weak D call TRBD1 (6 bases). Germline CDR1 reads SQVTM; CDR2 reads ANQGSEA. The V end was cut by 4 bases, the J end by 5 bases, with 16 bases between. CDR3 length: 14 residues. The DNA for the CDR3 is TGCAGCGTTGCGTTTGGGGCACAGGGAGATACGCAGTATTTT. Residues: CSVAFGAQGDTQYF.

The J gene is TRBJ1-6, the V gene TRBV5-5; D is unresolved. The CDR3 sequence is 14 residues long. Trimming left V 0 bases short and J 10 bases short, with 11 bases between. CDR1 and CDR2 from the germline V gene are SGHKS and YYEKEE (reference sequence). CDR3 amino acids: CASSLVQEDSPLHF. DNA of the CDR3: TGTGCCAGCAGCTTGGTCCAGGAAGACTCACCCCTCCACTTT.

The chain uses TRBV2 and TRBJ1-2, with 7 positions matching TRBD1. Losses at the gene ends were 3 bases for V and 3 bases for J; bases not matched to a gene: 7. The CDR3 loop spans 15 amino acids. Per germline, CDR1 SNHLY and CDR2 FYNNEI. CDR3 in DNA: TGTGCCAGCAGTGATGGAACAGGGGCGGACTATGGCTACACCTTC. It specifies CASSDGTGADYGYTF.

CDR3 in amino acids: CAWSEGTGSNEKLFF. The CDR3 nucleotides are TGTGCCTGGAGTGAAGGGACAGGTTCTAATGAAAAACTGTTTTTT. The genes are TRBV30 and TRBJ1-4; 8 positions agree with TRBD1. CDR3 length: 15 residues. The germline V gene encodes CDR1 GTSNPN and CDR2 SVGIG (reference sequence). Trimming at V came to 1 base and at J to 3 bases, leaving 4 bases not matched to a gene.

The genes are TRBV2 and TRBJ2-7; 9 nucleotides match TRBD1. The germline CDR1 and CDR2 sequences are SNHLY and FYNNEI. This CDR3 spans 15 amino acids. Unmatched junction bases numbered 10, after V lost 6 bases and J lost 4 bases. The CDR3 sequence: CASRDVQGAVYEQYF. The CDR3 nucleotides are TGTGCCAGCAGAGACGTACAGGGGGCCGTTTACGAGCAGTACTTC. Full variable domain (missing parts from reference TRBV2 and TRBJ2-7): EPEVTQTPSHQVTQMGQEVILRCVPISNHLYFYWYRQILGQKVEFLVSFYNNEISEKSEIFDDQFSVERPDGSNFTLKIRSTKLEDSAMYFCASRDVQGAVYEQYFGPGTRLTVT.

Comment on this clone: A clone one base away is much larger, so this may be a read error. This same CDR3 is encoded by further DNA sequences in the sample. The CDR3 bases are TGTGCCAGCAGCTTGACGGGGAACACTGAAGCTTTCTTT. This translates into CASSLTGNTEAFF. The V call is TRBV7-3, the J call TRBJ1-1; D is unclear. The V gene's germline CDR1 is SGHTA and CDR2 FQGTGA. Trimming left V 3 bases short and J 1 base short, with 6 bases between. This CDR3 is built from 13 residues.

The gene calls are TRBV6-5 and TRBJ1-2; no clear D. The CDR3 spans 13 residues. CDR1 and CDR2 from the germline V gene are MNHEY and SVGAGI. The V end lost 6 bases, the J end lost 2 bases, and 10 bases lay between the germline ends. The CDR3 region has the DNA TGTGCCAGCAGCGCACAGAAAAACTATGGCTACACCTTC. Its protein is CASSAQKNYGYTF.

A word on this clone: At the DNA level, this CDR3 is encoded by other sequences in the same sample as well. The chain links TRBV7-3 to TRBJ2-7; D perhaps matches TRBD2 (7 bases). The V end was cut by 6 bases, the J end by 5 bases, with 14 bases between. CDR3 length: 13 residues. Germline CDR1 and CDR2: SGHTA and FQGTGA. The CDR3 nucleotides are TGTGCCAGCAGTCCCCGCGGGGGCCACGAGCAGTACTTC. Encoded protein: CASSPRGGHEQYF.

This clone was seen a single time. This chain uses TRBV6-5 with TRBJ2-7; TRBD1 agrees at 9 bases. The germline gives CDR1 MNHEY, CDR2 SVGAGI. This CDR3 is 15 amino acids long. Trimming took 6 bases from V and 5 from J; bases not matched to a gene: 11. DNA for the CDR3: TGTGCCAGCAGGCTGGGACAGGGTATCGTTAACGAGCAGTACTTC. Translated: CASRLGQGIVNEQYF.

The chain is built from TRBV27 and TRBJ2-1; 7 positions agree with TRBD2. Germline CDR1 is MNHEY and CDR2 is SMNVEV (reference sequence). The CDR3 runs 15 residues. Unmatched junction bases numbered 10, after V lost 7 bases and J lost 4 bases. The CDR3 sequence is CASTPGAGVYNEQFF. Written as DNA, the CDR3 is TGTGCCAGCACTCCCGGGGCGGGAGTGTACAATGAGCAGTTCTTC.

This clone came up a few times. The genes are TRBV7-3 and TRBJ2-7; D might be TRBD1 or TRBD2, each matching 5 bases. V was trimmed by 2 bases and J by 1 base, leaving 18 bases between them. Germline CDR1 is SGHTA and CDR2 is FQGTGA. The length of the CDR3 is 17 residues. CDR3 loop: CASSLSPIGAHSYEQYF. CDR3 DNA sequence: TGTGCCAGCAGCTTATCCCCAATCGGGGCTCATTCCTACGAGCAGTACTTC. The full variable domain, rest sourced from reference TRBV7-3 and TRBJ2-7, is GAGVSQTPSNKVTEKGKYVELRCDPISGHTALYWYRQSLGQGPEFLIYFQGTGAADDSGLPNDRFFAVRPEGSVSTLKIQRTERGDSAVYLCASSLSPIGAHSYEQYFGPGTRLTVT.

This clone has just one count. This chain joins TRBV19 and TRBJ2-1; 7 bases match TRBD2. This CDR3 has 17 amino acids. V lost 3 bases and J lost 0; bases outside the gene matches: 8. The germline V gene has CDR1 LNHDA and CDR2 SQIVND (reference sequence). The CDR3: CASSIDGGGFSYNEQFF. In DNA form, the CDR3 reads TGTGCCAGTAGTATCGACGGGGGAGGGTTCTCCTACAATGAGCAGTTCTTC.

The J gene is TRBJ1-5, the V gene TRBV13, with D maybe TRBD1 (6 bases). There are 13 residues in the CDR3. V lost 2 bases to trimming and J lost 9 bases, with 11 bases between them. Germline CDR1 PRHDT, CDR2 FYEKMQ (reference sequence). This CDR3 reads CASSLQDSAPQHF. CDR3 nucleotide sequence: TGTGCCAGCAGCTTACAGGACAGCGCGCCCCAGCATTTT.